The 26 T cell receptor beta chains in this list originate from one sample, sequenced in a study of vaccination effects on CD4 cells after COVID-19. With the ViraFEST assay, the study expanded antigen-specific CD4+ T cells using viral peptide pools, then sequenced them. With more than 9 days of culture completed, CD4+ T cells were isolated. Their specific antigens are unknown. Clones were sequenced by immunoSEQ multiplex PCR, and TCRdb holds only the in-frame ones, with some missing. In the table there are 30,000 to 35,000 clones, around 70% of which are singletons. Material: CD4+ T cells from PBMCs cultured with HCoV-229E spike peptides, obtained before COVID-19 vaccination. The receptors were gathered from a human donor who received a COVID-19 vaccine.

This chain uses TRBV5-6 with TRBJ1-1; D is perhaps TRBD1 (5 bases). Germline V lookup: CDR1 SGHDT, CDR2 YYEEEE. Trimming pared 4 bases from V and 5 bases from J, leaving 15 bases between. The CDR3 loop spans 14 amino acids. The CDR3 DNA reads as TGTGCCAGCAGCCGAGTGGGGACGGCGACTGAAGCTTTCTTT. It specifies CASSRVGTATEAFF. The whole variable domain, filled in from reference TRBV5-6 and TRBJ1-1, reads DAGVTQSPTHLIKTRGQQVTLRCSPKSGHDTVSWYQQALGQGPQFIFQYYEEEERQRGNFPDRFSGHQFPNYSSELNVNALLLGDSALYLCASSRVGTATEAFFGQGTRLTVV.

CDR3 DNA: TGTGCCAGCAGCTTAATCATTCGGGCAGGGGCTAACTACAATGAGCAGTTCTTC. This encodes CASSLIIRAGANYNEQFF. V gene TRBV7-2 combines with J gene TRBJ2-1; possible D gene TRBD1, 6 bases. The V end lost 2 bases, the J end lost 3 bases, and 20 bases lay between the germline ends. CDR3 size: 18 residues. Germline CDR1 SGHTA, CDR2 FQGNSA.

V gene TRBV4-3 combines with J gene TRBJ2-3; 10 nucleotides line up with TRBD2. The CDR3 is 17 residues long. Germline loops: CDR1 LGHNA, CDR2 YSLEER. V lost 2 bases to trimming and J lost 3 bases; unmatched junction nucleotides: 8. This chain's CDR3 is CASSQRGPSGGTDTQYF. For the CDR3, the DNA is TGCGCCAGCAGCCAAAGGGGACCTAGCGGGGGAACAGATACGCAGTATTTT.

The gene calls are TRBV10-3 and TRBJ2-1, with D possibly being TRBD2 (6 bases). This CDR3 has 14 residues. The germline V and J ends were trimmed by 6 bases and 3 bases, with 12 bases remaining between them. In germline, CDR1 is ENHRY, CDR2 SYGVKD. For the CDR3, the DNA is TGTGCCATCAGCACCGGGACTGGCTACAATGAGCAGTTCTTC. It yields the protein CAISTGTGYNEQFF.

Only a few counts were recorded for this clone. V gene TRBV5-1 combines with J gene TRBJ2-3, with D perhaps matching TRBD1 (5 bases). The germline V and J ends were trimmed by 0 bases and 5 bases, with 13 bases remaining between them. Germline V gene lookup returns CDR1 SGHRS and CDR2 YFSETQ. This CDR3 contains 15 residues. CDR3 amino acids: CASSLVVRVGDTQYF. CDR3 coding DNA: TGCGCCAGCAGCTTGGTGGTCAGGGTGGGAGATACGCAGTATTTT. Using reference TRBV5-1 and TRBJ2-3 for the parts outside the CDR3, the full variable domain is KAGVTQTPRYLIKTRGQQVTLSCSPISGHRSVSWYQQTPGQGLQFLFEYFSETQRNKGNFPGRFSGRQFSNSRSEMNVSTLELGDSALYLCASSLVVRVGDTQYFGPGTRLTVL.

This clone is judged large. The rearrangement joins TRBV4-2 to TRBJ1-3; D might be TRBD1 (5 bases). CDR1 is LGHNA, CDR2 YNFKEQ, per germline. The CDR3 covers 17 residues. The V gene lost 0 bases and the J gene lost 0 bases, with 12 bases spanning the gap. CDR3 region: CASSQDARGGSGNTIYF. The CDR3 DNA sequence: TGTGCCAGCAGCCAAGATGCTCGGGGCGGCTCTGGAAACACCATATATTTT.

The gene calls are TRBV7-9 and TRBJ1-3; D is unresolved. Trimming took 5 bases from V and 0 from J, leaving 17 bases between them. The germline CDR1 and CDR2 sequences are SEHNR and FQNEAQ (reference sequence). This CDR3 region has 17 residues. The CDR3 nucleotides read TGTGCCAGCAGCCTACCGCCTCTGGGTGGCTCTGGAAACACCATATATTTT. Its translation is CASSLPPLGGSGNTIYF.

The V and J genes are TRBV10-3 and TRBJ1-3, with D perhaps matching TRBD1 (6 bases). The CDR3 sequence is 17 residues long. CDR1 is ENHRY and CDR2 is SYGVKD in the germline V gene. V was trimmed by 4 bases and J by 1 base, leaving 17 bases between them. CDR3 in DNA: TGTGCCATCAGTGGAGGCATAGGAGGGGGTTCTGGAAACACCATATATTTT. It translates to CAISGGIGGGSGNTIYF.

The CDR3 DNA reads as TGTGCCAGCACGCCCGGCAGTTCCTCCTACGAGCAGTACTTC. Amino acids: CASTPGSSSYEQYF. The genes are TRBV2 and TRBJ2-7, with D hard to call. Trimming took off 7 bases at V and 0 bases at J, with 13 bases between the two ends. In germline, CDR1 is SNHLY, CDR2 FYNNEI. CDR3 size: 14 residues.

V is TRBV3-1 (or the pseudogene TRBV3-2) and J is TRBJ1-5, with unresolved D. V was trimmed by 1 base and J by 9 bases, leaving 16 bases between them. CDR3 length: 15 residues. The V gene's germline CDR1 is LGHDT and CDR2 YNNKEL (reference sequence). Here the CDR3 DNA reads TGTGCCAGCAGCCAAGGTCACGCCGGCACGCGGCCCCAGCATTTT. Translated: CASSQGHAGTRPQHF.

This chain joins TRBV6-5 and TRBJ1-1; D perhaps matches TRBD1 (6 bases). The CDR3 consists of 12 residues. Trimming left V 5 bases short and J 7 bases short, with 11 bases between. CDR1 and CDR2 (germline): MNHEY, SVGAGI. The CDR3 protein is CASSIPRGEAFF. CDR3 DNA: TGTGCCAGCAGTATCCCCAGGGGTGAAGCTTTCTTT.

In its sample, this clone was seen a few times. The rearrangement joins TRBV5-1 to TRBJ2-7; possible D gene TRBD1, 5 bases. The germline gives CDR1 SGHRS, CDR2 YFSETQ. The V and J ends lost 0 bases and 3 bases respectively, with 10 bases between them. The CDR3 has 14 residues. The DNA of the CDR3 is TGCGCCAGCAGCTTGGGTGGACAAAGCTACGAGCAGTACTTC. It yields the protein CASSLGGQSYEQYF.

This clone was detected only a few times. The rearrangement uses TRBV7-9 and TRBJ2-7, with 9 bases lining up with TRBD1. V dropped 5 bases and J dropped 0; count of bases not matched to a gene: 11. Germline V lookup: CDR1 SEHNR, CDR2 FQNEAQ (reference sequence). The CDR3 runs to 17 residues. The CDR3 region is CASSLPGQGRFSYEQYF. CDR3 in DNA: TGTGCCAGCAGCCTGCCCGGACAGGGGCGCTTCTCCTACGAGCAGTACTTC. The full variable domain, completed using reference TRBV7-9 and TRBJ2-7, is DTGVSQNPRHKITKRGQNVTFRCDPISEHNRLYWYRQTLGQGPEFLTYFQNEAQLEKSRLLSDRFSAERPKGSFSTLEIQRTEQGDSAMYLCASSLPGQGRFSYEQYFGPGTRLTVT.

Only a few counts were recorded for this clone. V is TRBV4-1 and J is TRBJ1-3; D uncertain. The CDR3 has 15 amino acids. Germline V gives CDR1 MGHRA, CDR2 YSYEKL. Trimming cost V 1 base and J 7 bases, with 14 bases left between them. The CDR3: CASSQVPGRGNTIYF. In DNA, the CDR3 is TGCGCCAGCAGCCAAGTTCCGGGTAGAGGTAACACCATATATTTT.

The gene calls are TRBV27 and TRBJ1-6; 9 bases match TRBD1. CDR1 and CDR2 (germline): MNHEY, SMNVEV (reference sequence). The CDR3 is 18 amino acids. V lost 5 bases and J lost 9; bases outside the gene matches: 17. CDR3: CASSRGGTTGGSGSPLHF. CDR3 DNA: TGTGCCAGCAGTAGGGGCGGGACCACAGGGGGCTCAGGTTCACCCCTCCACTTT.

The sample holds a few counts of this clone. CDR3 amino acids: CASSLDGLAADTQYF. The CDR3 nucleotides read TGTGCCAGCAGCTTAGACGGGCTAGCTGCAGATACGCAGTATTTT. The V gene is TRBV7-2, the J gene TRBJ2-3; tentatively, D is TRBD2 (5 bases). Germline V gene data show CDR1 as SGHTA and CDR2 as FQGNSA. The CDR3 contains 15 residues. Deletions cut 1 base from V and 4 bases from J, with 12 bases between. The full variable domain, in which reference TRBV7-2 and TRBJ2-3 provide the parts outside the CDR3, is GAGVSQSPSNKVTEKGKDVELRCDPISGHTALYWYRQSLGQGLEFLIYFQGNSAPDKSGLPSDRFSAERTGGSVSTLTIQRTQQEDSAVYLCASSLDGLAADTQYFGPGTRLTVL.

This clone appeared a few times. The rearrangement links TRBV18 to TRBJ1-3, with D hard to call. Germline V gene lookup returns CDR1 KGHSH and CDR2 LQKENI. This CDR3 contains 16 residues. The germline V and J ends were trimmed by 2 bases and 0 bases, with 11 bases remaining between them. CDR3 protein: CASSPTTAISGNTIYF. CDR3 bases: TGTGCCAGCTCACCAACGACGGCTATCTCTGGAAACACCATATATTTT.

This chain connects TRBV18 to TRBJ2-6; 8 nucleotides align to TRBD2. This CDR3 spans 21 amino acids. Germline V CDR1 and CDR2: KGHSH, LQKENI. V dropped 1 base and J dropped 0; count of bases not matched to a gene: 14. The CDR3 region has the DNA TGTGCCAGCTCACCACAATCGGACCGCGGGGGGCTTAGCTCTGGGGCCAACGTCCTGACTTTC. The encoded protein is CASSPQSDRGGLSSGANVLTF.

V usage is TRBV14 and J usage is TRBJ1-2; 7 bases are shared with TRBD1. Germline loops: CDR1 SGHDN, CDR2 FVKESK. This CDR3 spans 17 amino acids. Unmatched junction bases numbered 16, after V lost 4 bases and J lost 5 bases. The CDR3: CASSPSPGQISIYGYTF. The DNA of the CDR3 is TGTGCCAGCAGCCCAAGCCCGGGACAGATAAGCATTTATGGCTACACCTTC.

This chain uses TRBV19 with TRBJ2-7; tentatively, D is TRBD1 (6 bases). There are 14 residues in the CDR3. CDR1 is LNHDA, CDR2 SQIVND, per germline (reference sequence). Trimming stripped 1 base from V and 2 bases from J, with 9 bases between. The CDR3 protein is CASSIVTGPYEQYF. DNA for the CDR3: TGTGCCAGTAGTATAGTTACAGGGCCCTACGAGCAGTACTTC.

This clone was seen a handful of times. The chain uses TRBV5-4 and TRBJ1-3; D unresolved. This CDR3 spans 12 amino acids. CDR1 and CDR2 from the germline V gene are SGHNT and YYREEE (reference sequence). The V end lost 3 bases, the J end lost 3 bases, and 4 bases lay between the germline ends. The CDR3 region has the DNA TGTGCCAGCAGCTCGGTTGGAAACACCATATATTTT. Protein sequence: CASSSVGNTIYF.

This clone appeared once. The V call is TRBV19, the J call TRBJ1-2, with D possibly TRBD1 on 6 matching bases. The CDR3 runs 15 residues. Germline CDR1 LNHDA, CDR2 SQIVND (reference sequence). V lost 3 bases and J lost 7, with 18 bases in between. The CDR3 sequence is CASSIGGQNFGGYTF. The CDR3 DNA sequence: TGTGCCAGTAGTATCGGCGGACAGAATTTTGGTGGCTACACCTTC.

The chain combines TRBV5-1 with TRBJ2-4, with 8 bases matching TRBD1. The CDR3 is 16 amino acids. V lost 1 base to trimming and J lost 5 bases; unmatched junction nucleotides: 8. Per germline, CDR1 SGHRS and CDR2 YFSETQ. The CDR3 is CASSLFQGAGENIQYF. CDR3 nucleotide sequence: TGCGCCAGCAGCTTGTTTCAGGGGGCGGGCGAAAACATTCAGTACTTC. Supplemented by reference TRBV5-1 and TRBJ2-4, the full variable domain reads KAGVTQTPRYLIKTRGQQVTLSCSPISGHRSVSWYQQTPGQGLQFLFEYFSETQRNKGNFPGRFSGRQFSNSRSEMNVSTLELGDSALYLCASSLFQGAGENIQYFGAGTRLSVL.

This chain's CDR3 is CASSVDPQNTEAFF. CDR3 DNA: TGTGCCAGCAGCGTAGACCCCCAGAACACTGAAGCTTTCTTT. This rearrangement joins TRBV9 to TRBJ1-1, with D hard to call. The CDR3 is 14 amino acids. V lost 0 bases, J lost 1 base, and 7 bases lay in between. The germline gives CDR1 SGDLS, CDR2 YYNGEE. Complete variable domain (other parts from reference TRBV9 and TRBJ1-1): DSGVTQTPKHLITATGQRVTLRCSPRSGDLSVYWYQQSLDQGLQFLIQYYNGEERAKGNILERFSAQQFPDLHSELNLSSLELGDSALYFCASSVDPQNTEAFFGQGTRLTVV.

CDR3 sequence reads: CASTTYPPTGEIGGYTF. CDR3 DNA sequence: TGTGCCAGCACCACTTACCCACCTACAGGGGAGATAGGAGGCTACACCTTC. The rearrangement links TRBV28 to TRBJ1-2, with TRBD1 matching over 7 bases. Germline V gene data show CDR1 as MDHEN and CDR2 as SYDVKM. Trimming at V came to 7 bases and at J to 8 bases, leaving 22 bases not matched to a gene. CDR3 length: 17 amino acids.

The CDR3: CASSLLVAGNQPQHF. The CDR3 DNA follows: TGTGCCAGCAGCCTCCTAGTGGCAGGCAATCAGCCCCAGCATTTT. The J gene is TRBJ1-5, the V gene TRBV5-6; D remains ambiguous. Deletions cut 4 bases from V and 2 bases from J, with 13 bases between. Germline values: CDR1 SGHDT, CDR2 YYEEEE. The CDR3 sequence is 15 residues long. Full variable domain (outside the CDR3, taken from reference TRBV5-6 and TRBJ1-5): DAGVTQSPTHLIKTRGQQVTLRCSPKSGHDTVSWYQQALGQGPQFIFQYYEEEERQRGNFPDRFSGHQFPNYSSELNVNALLLGDSALYLCASSLLVAGNQPQHFGDGTRLSIL.